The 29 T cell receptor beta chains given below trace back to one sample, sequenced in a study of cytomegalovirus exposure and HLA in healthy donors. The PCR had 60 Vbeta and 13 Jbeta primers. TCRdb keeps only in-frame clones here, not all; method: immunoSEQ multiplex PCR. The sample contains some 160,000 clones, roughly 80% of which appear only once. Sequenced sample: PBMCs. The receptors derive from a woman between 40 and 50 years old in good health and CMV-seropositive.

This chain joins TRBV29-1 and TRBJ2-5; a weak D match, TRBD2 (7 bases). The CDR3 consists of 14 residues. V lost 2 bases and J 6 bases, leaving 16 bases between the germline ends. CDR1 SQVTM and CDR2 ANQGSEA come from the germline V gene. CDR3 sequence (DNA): TGCAGCGTTGAAATGGGGGGCGGGAGAAAGACCCAGTACTTC. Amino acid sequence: CSVEMGGGRKTQYF.

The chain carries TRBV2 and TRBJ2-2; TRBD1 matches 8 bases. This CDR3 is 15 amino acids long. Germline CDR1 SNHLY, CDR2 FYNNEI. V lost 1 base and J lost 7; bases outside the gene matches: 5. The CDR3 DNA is TGTGCCAGCAGTGAAGGGACAGGGAGCCGCGGGGAGCTGTTTTTT. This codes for CASSEGTGSRGELFF. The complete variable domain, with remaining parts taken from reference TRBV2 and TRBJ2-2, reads EPEVTQTPSHQVTQMGQEVILRCVPISNHLYFYWYRQILGQKVEFLVSFYNNEISEKSEIFDDQFSVERPDGSNFTLKIRSTKLEDSAMYFCASSEGTGSRGELFFGEGSRLTVL.

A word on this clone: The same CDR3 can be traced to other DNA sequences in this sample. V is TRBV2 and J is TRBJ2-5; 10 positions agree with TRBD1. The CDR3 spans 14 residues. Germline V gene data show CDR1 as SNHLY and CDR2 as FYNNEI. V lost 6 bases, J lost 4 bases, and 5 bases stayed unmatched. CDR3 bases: TGTGCCAGCAGCCTGGGACAGGGGAGAGAGACCCAGTACTTC. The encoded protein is CASSLGQGRETQYF.

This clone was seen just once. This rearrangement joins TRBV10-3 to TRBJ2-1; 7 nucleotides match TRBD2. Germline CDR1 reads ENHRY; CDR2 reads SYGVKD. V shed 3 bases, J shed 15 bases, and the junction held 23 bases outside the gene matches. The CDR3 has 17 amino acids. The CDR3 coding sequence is TGTGCCATCAGTGAATTTTTGCGGGGGAGTACTAGTATTACGCGGTTCTTC. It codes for CAISEFLRGSTSITRFF.

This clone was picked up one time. The CDR3 protein is CASRKTGTGPRRFPYEQYF. CDR3 nucleotide sequence: TGTGCCAGCAGAAAAACGGGGACAGGGCCGCGAAGATTTCCCTACGAGCAGTACTTC. The chain couples TRBV11-2 to TRBJ2-7; 9 bases fit TRBD1. With 6 bases clipped from V and 2 bases from J, the junction kept 20 bases outside the gene matches. The length of the CDR3 is 19 residues. The V gene's germline CDR1 is SGHAT and CDR2 FQNNGV.

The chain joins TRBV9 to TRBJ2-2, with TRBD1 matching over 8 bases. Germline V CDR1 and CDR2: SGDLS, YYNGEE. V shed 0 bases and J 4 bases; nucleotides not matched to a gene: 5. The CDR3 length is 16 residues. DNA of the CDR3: TGTGCCAGCAGCGTAGGGGGGACAGGAGTCACCGGGGAGCTGTTTTTT. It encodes CASSVGGTGVTGELFF.

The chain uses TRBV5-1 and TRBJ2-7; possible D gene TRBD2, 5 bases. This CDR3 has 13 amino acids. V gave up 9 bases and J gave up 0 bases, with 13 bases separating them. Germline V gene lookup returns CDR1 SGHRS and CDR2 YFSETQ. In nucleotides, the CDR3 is TGCGCCACCAGACGGGGTGCCTCCTACGAGCAGTACTTC. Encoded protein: CATRRGASYEQYF.

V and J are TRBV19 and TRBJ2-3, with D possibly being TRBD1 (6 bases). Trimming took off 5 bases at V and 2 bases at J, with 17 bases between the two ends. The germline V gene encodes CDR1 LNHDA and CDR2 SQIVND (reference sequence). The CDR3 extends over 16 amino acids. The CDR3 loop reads CASSRWGQIDTDTQYF. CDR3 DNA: TGTGCCAGTAGTCGGTGGGGGCAGATAGACACAGATACGCAGTATTTT.

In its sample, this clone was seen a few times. The CDR3 sequence is CASSTGTPEGYTF. For the CDR3, the DNA is TGTGCCAGCAGTACCGGGACACCGGAAGGCTACACCTTC. The chain uses TRBV28 and TRBJ1-2, with D perhaps TRBD1 (6 bases). Germline V gene data show CDR1 as MDHEN and CDR2 as SYDVKM. Between the trimmed V and J ends, which lost 5 bases and 8 bases, there was a span of 15 bases. The CDR3 is 13 residues long.

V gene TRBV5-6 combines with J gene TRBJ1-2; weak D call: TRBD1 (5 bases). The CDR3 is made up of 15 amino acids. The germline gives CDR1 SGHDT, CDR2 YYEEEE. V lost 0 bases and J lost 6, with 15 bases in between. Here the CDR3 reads CASSLAGETRDGYTF. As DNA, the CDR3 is TGTGCCAGCAGCTTGGCGGGGGAGACCAGGGATGGCTACACCTTC.

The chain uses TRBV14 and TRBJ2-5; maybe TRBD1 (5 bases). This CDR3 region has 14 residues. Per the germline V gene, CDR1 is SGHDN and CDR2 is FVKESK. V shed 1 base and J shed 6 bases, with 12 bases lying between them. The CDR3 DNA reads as TGTGCCAGCAGCCAAGCGACAGTCCTCAAGACCCAGTACTTC. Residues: CASSQATVLKTQYF.

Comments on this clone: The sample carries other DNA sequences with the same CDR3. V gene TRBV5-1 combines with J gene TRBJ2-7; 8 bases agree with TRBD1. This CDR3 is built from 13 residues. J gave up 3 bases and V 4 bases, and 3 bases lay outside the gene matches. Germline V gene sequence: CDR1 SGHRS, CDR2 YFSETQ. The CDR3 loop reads CASSQDRVYEQYF. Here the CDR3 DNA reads TGCGCCAGCAGCCAGGACAGGGTCTACGAGCAGTACTTC. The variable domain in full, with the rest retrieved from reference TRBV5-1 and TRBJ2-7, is KAGVTQTPRYLIKTRGQQVTLSCSPISGHRSVSWYQQTPGQGLQFLFEYFSETQRNKGNFPGRFSGRQFSNSRSEMNVSTLELGDSALYLCASSQDRVYEQYFGPGTRLTVT.

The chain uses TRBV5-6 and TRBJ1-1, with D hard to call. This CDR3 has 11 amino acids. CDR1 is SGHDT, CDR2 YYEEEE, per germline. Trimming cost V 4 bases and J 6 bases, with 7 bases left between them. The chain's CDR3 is CASSINSEAFF. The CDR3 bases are TGTGCCAGCAGCATAAACTCTGAAGCTTTCTTT.

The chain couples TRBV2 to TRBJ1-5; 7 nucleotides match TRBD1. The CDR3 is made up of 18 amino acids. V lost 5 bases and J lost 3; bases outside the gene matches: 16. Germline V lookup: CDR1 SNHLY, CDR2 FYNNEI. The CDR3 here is CASSFYWRRDSHNQPQHF. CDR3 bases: TGTGCCAGCAGTTTTTACTGGCGGCGGGACAGTCACAATCAGCCCCAGCATTTT.

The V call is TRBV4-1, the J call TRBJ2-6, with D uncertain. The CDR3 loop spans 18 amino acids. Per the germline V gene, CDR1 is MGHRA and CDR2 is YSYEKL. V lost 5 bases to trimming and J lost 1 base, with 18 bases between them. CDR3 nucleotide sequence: TGCGCCAGCAGCTTACTGCATGGTGTTCTTTCTGGGGCCAACGTCCTGACTTTC. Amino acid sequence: CASSLLHGVLSGANVLTF.

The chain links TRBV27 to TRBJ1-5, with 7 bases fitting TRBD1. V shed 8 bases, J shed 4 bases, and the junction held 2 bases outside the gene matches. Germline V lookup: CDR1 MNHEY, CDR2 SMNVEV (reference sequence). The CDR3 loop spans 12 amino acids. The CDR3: CASGDSNQPQHF. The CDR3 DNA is TGTGCCAGCGGGGACAGTAATCAGCCCCAGCATTTT.

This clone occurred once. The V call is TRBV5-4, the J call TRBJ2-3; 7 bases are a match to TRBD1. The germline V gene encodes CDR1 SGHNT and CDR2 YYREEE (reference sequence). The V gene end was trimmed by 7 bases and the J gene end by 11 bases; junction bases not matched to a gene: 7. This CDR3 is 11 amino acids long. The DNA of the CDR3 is TGTGCCAGCCGAGAGGGGGCACGGCAGTATTTT. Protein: CASREGARQYF.

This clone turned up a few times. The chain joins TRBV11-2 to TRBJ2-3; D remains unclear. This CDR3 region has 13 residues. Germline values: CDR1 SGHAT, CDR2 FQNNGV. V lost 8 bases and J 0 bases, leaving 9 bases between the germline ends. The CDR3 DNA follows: TGTGCCAGCCTAGACTGGAGCACAGATACGCAGTATTTT. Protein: CASLDWSTDTQYF.

The CDR3 DNA is TGTGCCAGCAGCCGCCTAGCGGGAGGGGGATACAATGAGCAGTTCTTC. This codes for CASSRLAGGGYNEQFF. The rearrangement joins TRBV7-8 to TRBJ2-1, with 12 bases that match TRBD2. This CDR3 contains 16 residues. Unmatched junction bases numbered 6, after V lost 5 bases and J lost 4 bases. The germline V gene encodes CDR1 SGHVS and CDR2 FQNEAQ.

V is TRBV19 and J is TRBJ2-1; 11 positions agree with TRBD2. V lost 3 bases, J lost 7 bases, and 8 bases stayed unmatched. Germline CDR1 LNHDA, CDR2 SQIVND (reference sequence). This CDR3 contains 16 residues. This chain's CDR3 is CASSIQLAGAPNEQFF. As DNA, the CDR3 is TGTGCCAGTAGTATCCAACTAGCGGGAGCGCCAAATGAGCAGTTCTTC.

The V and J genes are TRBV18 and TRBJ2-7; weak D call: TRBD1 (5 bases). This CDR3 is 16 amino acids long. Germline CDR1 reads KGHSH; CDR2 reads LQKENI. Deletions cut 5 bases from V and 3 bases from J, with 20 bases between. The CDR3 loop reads CASSANQGLGLYEQYF. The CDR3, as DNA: TGTGCCAGCTCAGCAAATCAGGGTCTGGGGCTCTACGAGCAGTACTTC.

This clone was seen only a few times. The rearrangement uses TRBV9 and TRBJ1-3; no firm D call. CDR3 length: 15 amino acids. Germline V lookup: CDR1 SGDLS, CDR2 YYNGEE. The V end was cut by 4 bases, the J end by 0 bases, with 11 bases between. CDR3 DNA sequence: TGTGCCAGCAGCCCCGACGGGAACTCTGGAAACACCATATATTTT. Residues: CASSPDGNSGNTIYF.

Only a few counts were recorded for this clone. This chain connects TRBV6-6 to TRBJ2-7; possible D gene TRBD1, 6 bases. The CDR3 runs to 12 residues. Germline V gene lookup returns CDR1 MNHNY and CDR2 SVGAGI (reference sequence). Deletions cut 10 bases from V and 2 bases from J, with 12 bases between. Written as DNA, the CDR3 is TGTGCCACTCAGGACAGCGCCTACGAGCAGTACTTC. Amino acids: CATQDSAYEQYF.

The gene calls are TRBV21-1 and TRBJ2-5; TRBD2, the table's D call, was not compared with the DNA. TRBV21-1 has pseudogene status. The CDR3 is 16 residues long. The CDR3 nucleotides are TGTGCCAGCAGCCCCCCCCAGCGGGGAGAACAAGAGACCCAGTACTTC. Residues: CASSPPQRGEQETQYF.

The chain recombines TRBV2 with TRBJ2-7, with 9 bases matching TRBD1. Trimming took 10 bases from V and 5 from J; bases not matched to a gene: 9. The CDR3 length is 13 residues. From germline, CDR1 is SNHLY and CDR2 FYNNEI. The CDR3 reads CATGDREKHEQYF. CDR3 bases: TGTGCCACCGGGGACAGGGAAAAACACGAGCAGTACTTC. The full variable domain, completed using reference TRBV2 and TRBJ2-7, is EPEVTQTPSHQVTQMGQEVILRCVPISNHLYFYWYRQILGQKVEFLVSFYNNEISEKSEIFDDQFSVERPDGSNFTLKIRSTKLEDSAMYFCATGDREKHEQYFGPGTRLTVT.

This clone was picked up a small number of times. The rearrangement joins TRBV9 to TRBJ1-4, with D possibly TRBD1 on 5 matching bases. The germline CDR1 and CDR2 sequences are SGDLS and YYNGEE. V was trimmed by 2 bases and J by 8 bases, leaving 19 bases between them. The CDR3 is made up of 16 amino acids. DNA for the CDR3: TGTGCCAGCAGCGTGGGGCCCAGGGTGGTCCAGGAAAAACTGTTTTTT. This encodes CASSVGPRVVQEKLFF.

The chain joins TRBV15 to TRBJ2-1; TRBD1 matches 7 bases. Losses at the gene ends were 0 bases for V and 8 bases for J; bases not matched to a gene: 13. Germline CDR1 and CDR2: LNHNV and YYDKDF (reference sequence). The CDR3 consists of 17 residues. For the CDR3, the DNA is TGTGCCACCAGCAGAGATCTTTTGGTTACAGGGGAAGATGAGCAGTTCTTC. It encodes CATSRDLLVTGEDEQFF.

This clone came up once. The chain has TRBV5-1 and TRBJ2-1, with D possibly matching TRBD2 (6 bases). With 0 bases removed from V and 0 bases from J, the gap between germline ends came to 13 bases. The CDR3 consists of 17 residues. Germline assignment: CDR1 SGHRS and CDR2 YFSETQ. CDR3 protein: CASSLELTRTSYNEQFF. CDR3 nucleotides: TGCGCCAGCAGCTTGGAGCTGACTAGGACCTCCTACAATGAGCAGTTCTTC.

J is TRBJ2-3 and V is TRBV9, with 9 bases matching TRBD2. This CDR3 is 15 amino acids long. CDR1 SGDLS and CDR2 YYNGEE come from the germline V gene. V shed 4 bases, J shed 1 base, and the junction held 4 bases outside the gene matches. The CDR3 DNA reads TGTGCCAGCAGCTTCACTAGCGGGCGCACAGATACGCAGTATTTT. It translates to CASSFTSGRTDTQYF.